The 26 T cell receptor beta chains below all came from one sample that was sequenced in a study of chemoradiotherapy in HPV16-positive cancers. Profiled with immunoSEQ multiplex PCR; TCRdb holds only in-frame clones, not every one. The sample shows about 7,900 clones, less than 90% of them seen only once. The specimen was blood, collected from a patient who underwent chemoradiotherapy. The receptors originated from a human donor with HPV-associated anogenital cancer.

This chain links TRBV7-9 with TRBJ2-1; 16 bases line up with TRBD2. After removal of 0 bases from V and 4 bases from J, the junction contained 3 bases not matched to a gene. CDR1 and CDR2 from the germline V gene are SEHNR and FQNEAQ (reference sequence). CDR3 length equals 18 residues. In DNA, the CDR3 is TGTGCCAGCAGCTTAGCCGGGACTAGCGGGGGGGGGTACAATGAGCAGTTCTTC. Its protein is CASSLAGTSGGGYNEQFF.

The chain carries TRBV19 and TRBJ1-5, with D perhaps TRBD1 (5 bases). V lost 3 bases and J lost 6, with 15 bases in between. The V gene's germline CDR1 is LNHDA and CDR2 SQIVND (reference sequence). The length of the CDR3 is 15 residues. CDR3 DNA: TGTGCCAGTAGTATTGGGGGGAGTCAGTCTCAGCCCCAGCATTTT. Translated: CASSIGGSQSQPQHF.

This clone was picked up one time. This rearrangement joins TRBV9 to TRBJ2-3, with TRBD2 identical over 7 bases. CDR3 length equals 16 residues. Per the germline V gene, CDR1 is SGDLS and CDR2 is YYNGEE. The V and J ends lost 4 bases and 3 bases, in that order; junction bases with no gene match: 11. The chain's CDR3 is CASSPGASGGTDTQYF. CDR3 DNA sequence: TGTGCCAGCAGCCCAGGAGCTAGCGGAGGGACAGATACGCAGTATTTT.

In nucleotides, the CDR3 is TGTGCCAGCAGCTCCCCCGGGATCGGGGGTTCACCCCTCCACTTT. This translates into CASSSPGIGGSPLHF. The chain joins TRBV7-9 to TRBJ1-6; D perhaps matches TRBD1 (5 bases). Deletions cut 4 bases from V and 9 bases from J, with 16 bases between. Germline CDR1 and CDR2: SEHNR and FQNEAQ (reference sequence). CDR3 length equals 15 residues.

The chain carries TRBV5-4 and TRBJ2-7; 7 bases map to TRBD1. From germline, CDR1 is SGHNT and CDR2 YYREEE (reference sequence). With 4 bases clipped from V and 0 bases from J, the junction kept 7 bases outside the gene matches. CDR3 length: 15 amino acids. For the CDR3, the DNA is TGTGCCAGCAGCACTCGACAGGGTAGCTCCTACGAGCAGTACTTC. It specifies CASSTRQGSSYEQYF. Full variable domain (outside the CDR3, taken from reference TRBV5-4 and TRBJ2-7): ETGVTQSPTHLIKTRGQQVTLRCSSQSGHNTVSWYQQALGQGPQFIFQYYREEENGRGNFPPRFSGLQFPNYSSELNVNALELDDSALYLCASSTRQGSSYEQYFGPGTRLTVT.

This clone has a single count. The V and J genes are TRBV4-1 and TRBJ2-7, with D perhaps matching TRBD1 (5 bases). Trimming removed 3 bases from V and 2 bases from J, with 11 bases in between. CDR1 MGHRA and CDR2 YSYEKL come from the germline V gene. This CDR3 has 14 amino acids. The CDR3 DNA sequence: TGCGCCAGCAGCCAGGGTAGGGGAACCTACGAGCAGTACTTC. Its translation is CASSQGRGTYEQYF.

The chain couples TRBV19 to TRBJ1-2; a possible D gene is TRBD1 (5 bases). V was clipped by 7 bases and J by 0 bases, with 24 bases between them. Germline CDR1 is LNHDA and CDR2 is SQIVND (reference sequence). This CDR3 comprises 18 residues. CDR3 DNA sequence: TGTGCCAGTACCATAACAGGACATATCGACCAGGCTAACTATGGCTACACCTTC. It encodes CASTITGHIDQANYGYTF.

Remarks on this clone: Since the CDR3 does not end with the conserved phenylalanine or tryptophan, this likely comes from a read error. This rearrangement joins TRBV5-1 to TRBJ1-2, with D possibly TRBD1 on 5 matching bases. V dropped 3 bases and J dropped 1 base, with 13 bases sitting between them. Germline CDR1 and CDR2: SGHRS and YFSETQ. The length of the CDR3 is 15 residues. The CDR3 DNA reads TGCGCCAGCAGCTCCAGGCCCCAGGGTAACTATGGCTACACCCTC. Translating gives CASSSRPQGNYGYTL.

CDR3 in amino acids: CASSSYSDTGELFF. For the CDR3, the DNA is TGCGCCAGCAGCTCATACAGCGACACCGGGGAGCTGTTTTTT. The chain joins TRBV5-1 to TRBJ2-2; D ambiguous. This CDR3 region has 14 residues. Trimming pared 3 bases from V and 3 bases from J, leaving 9 bases between. Germline loops: CDR1 SGHRS, CDR2 YFSETQ.

This chain connects TRBV5-1 to TRBJ2-1; D is perhaps TRBD2 (6 bases). Germline V gene data show CDR1 as SGHRS and CDR2 as YFSETQ. The CDR3 runs to 13 residues. The V end lost 5 bases, the J end lost 7 bases, and 13 bases lay between the germline ends. This CDR3 is CASRPGLVNEQFF. The CDR3 DNA is TGCGCCAGCAGACCGGGACTCGTAAATGAGCAGTTCTTC.

The CDR3 sequence is CASSTTDGTRQYF. The DNA for the CDR3 is TGTGCCAGCAGTACTACAGACGGGACTAGACAGTATTTT. The V gene is TRBV6-4, the J gene TRBJ2-3, with 8 bases that match TRBD2. This CDR3 spans 13 amino acids. Germline V CDR1 and CDR2: MRHNA, SNTAGT. V shed 5 bases and J 12 bases; nucleotides not matched to a gene: 10.

The V call is TRBV5-1, the J call TRBJ2-5; 9 bases agree with TRBD2. The J segment lost 9 bases and the V segment lost 5 bases, leaving 17 bases of the junction unmatched. The germline CDR1 and CDR2 sequences are SGHRS and YFSETQ. The CDR3 contains 16 residues. CDR3 nucleotides: TGCGCCAGCAGTTCCTCAGCGGGAGGCCCGGAAACGTCCCAGTACTTC. Protein: CASSSSAGGPETSQYF.

Only one count was recorded for this clone. The chain combines TRBV7-9 with TRBJ2-5, with D possibly being TRBD2 (6 bases). Germline loops: CDR1 SEHNR, CDR2 FQNEAQ (reference sequence). V dropped 5 bases and J dropped 2 bases, with 21 bases sitting between them. The CDR3 is made up of 17 amino acids. The CDR3 loop is CASSRDASGRSQETQYF. The CDR3 DNA sequence: TGTGCCAGCAGCCGCGATGCATCGGGGAGGAGTCAAGAGACCCAGTACTTC.

The V call is TRBV27, the J call TRBJ2-7; the match to TRBD1 covers 11 bases. Germline CDR1 is MNHEY and CDR2 is SMNVEV (reference sequence). The CDR3 runs 14 residues. The junction had 4 bases not matched to a gene; V was cut back by 5 bases and J by 4 bases. In DNA form, the CDR3 reads TGTGCCAGCAGTCCTCGGGACAGGGGGTACGAGCAGTACTTC. This translates into CASSPRDRGYEQYF.

The chain uses TRBV7-2 and TRBJ2-7; D may be TRBD2 (6 bases). The CDR3 extends over 15 amino acids. Germline values: CDR1 SGHTA, CDR2 FQGNSA. The V end lost 1 base, the J end lost 2 bases, and 12 bases lay between the germline ends. The CDR3, as DNA: TGTGCCAGCAGCTTAGGGGCGGGACCCCCCTACGAGCAGTACTTC. Amino acid sequence: CASSLGAGPPYEQYF.

This chain connects TRBV28 to TRBJ2-5; D is undetermined. This CDR3 has 13 amino acids. V was cut by 8 bases and J by 5 bases, with 15 bases left in between. Germline V CDR1 and CDR2: MDHEN, SYDVKM. CDR3 sequence: CASRNRVGETQYF. As DNA, the CDR3 is TGTGCCAGCCGTAATCGGGTAGGGGAGACCCAGTACTTC.

Only a few counts were recorded for this clone. The chain uses TRBV2 and TRBJ1-5; a possible D gene is TRBD1 (5 bases). Germline V gene lookup returns CDR1 SNHLY and CDR2 FYNNEI. The CDR3 has 15 residues. The ends were cut back, 8 bases at V and 0 bases at J, with 14 bases in the middle. CDR3 sequence reads: CASHPMGGSNQPQHF. CDR3 nucleotide sequence: TGTGCCAGCCACCCGATGGGGGGTAGCAATCAGCCCCAGCATTTT.

This chain connects TRBV30 to TRBJ1-6; D not certain. Trimming pared 3 bases from V and 1 base from J, leaving 13 bases between. This CDR3 contains 16 residues. Per the germline V gene, CDR1 is GTSNPN and CDR2 is SVGIG (reference sequence). CDR3 residues: CAWRRADYSYNSPLHF. DNA of the CDR3: TGTGCCTGGAGAAGGGCAGATTATTCCTATAATTCACCCCTCCACTTT.

This chain joins TRBV2 and TRBJ2-1; no clear D. From germline, CDR1 is SNHLY and CDR2 FYNNEI. The CDR3 contains 14 residues. Trimming stripped 6 bases from V and 0 bases from J, with 9 bases between. The DNA for the CDR3 is TGTGCCAGCAGAACTACCTACTCCTACAATGAGCAGTTCTTC. This gives the protein CASRTTYSYNEQFF.

The CDR3 here is CSVERGVGVEAFF. In nucleotides, the CDR3 is TGCAGCGTTGAAAGGGGCGTGGGGGTTGAAGCTTTCTTT. The chain is built from TRBV29-1 and TRBJ1-1; tentatively, D is TRBD1 (5 bases). This CDR3 spans 13 amino acids. Trimming took off 2 bases at V and 7 bases at J, with 14 bases between the two ends. CDR1 is SQVTM, CDR2 ANQGSEA, per germline.

The chain has TRBV19 and TRBJ1-2, with 10 bases lining up with TRBD1. The germline V gene has CDR1 LNHDA and CDR2 SQIVND (reference sequence). Unmatched junction bases numbered 7, after V lost 3 bases and J lost 6 bases. This CDR3 comprises 15 residues. The CDR3 coding sequence is TGTGCCAGTAGTATCTCGACAGGGGGCGAGAATGGCTACACCTTC. Amino acid sequence: CASSISTGGENGYTF.

In this sample, this clone turned up a few times. This chain connects TRBV11-2 to TRBJ2-3, with D possibly being TRBD1 (6 bases). Per germline, CDR1 SGHAT and CDR2 FQNNGV. Trimming left V 0 bases short and J 5 bases short, with 12 bases between. The CDR3 is made up of 15 amino acids. CDR3 region: CASSLEGARVDTQYF. The DNA of the CDR3 is TGTGCCAGCAGCTTAGAGGGGGCGCGAGTAGATACGCAGTATTTT.

The V and J genes are TRBV29-1 and TRBJ1-2; D is unclear. Trimming shortened V by 3 bases and J by 5 bases, and 13 bases separated the two germline ends. Germline lookup yields CDR1 SQVTM and CDR2 ANQGSEA. This CDR3 has 13 residues. This CDR3 is CSVDDVPGYGYTF. DNA of the CDR3: TGCAGCGTTGATGACGTCCCCGGGTATGGCTACACCTTC.

The chain uses TRBV7-9 and TRBJ2-1; 8 nucleotides line up with TRBD2. There are 16 residues in the CDR3. J gave up 5 bases and V 5 bases, and 11 bases lay outside the gene matches. Germline loops: CDR1 SEHNR, CDR2 FQNEAQ (reference sequence). This chain's CDR3 is CASSVSGGLGNNEQFF. DNA of the CDR3: TGTGCCAGCAGCGTAAGCGGGGGTTTAGGGAACAATGAGCAGTTCTTC.

The chain's CDR3 is CASNWWGTQYF. The CDR3 nucleotides read TGTGCCAGCAATTGGTGGGGGACCCAGTACTTC. The chain couples TRBV25-1 to TRBJ2-5; D uncertain. Trimming stripped 7 bases from V and 7 bases from J, with 10 bases between. The CDR3 loop spans 11 amino acids. Germline V lookup: CDR1 MGHDK, CDR2 SYGVNS.

CDR3: CATSSDGTENEKLFF. The DNA for the CDR3 is TGTGCCACCAGCAGCGACGGGACAGAGAATGAAAAACTGTTTTTT. The V gene is TRBV15, the J gene TRBJ1-4, with 7 nucleotides matching TRBD1. The J segment lost 5 bases and the V segment lost 3 bases, leaving 6 bases of the junction unmatched. The CDR3 spans 15 residues. CDR1 is LNHNV, CDR2 YYDKDF, per germline (reference sequence).